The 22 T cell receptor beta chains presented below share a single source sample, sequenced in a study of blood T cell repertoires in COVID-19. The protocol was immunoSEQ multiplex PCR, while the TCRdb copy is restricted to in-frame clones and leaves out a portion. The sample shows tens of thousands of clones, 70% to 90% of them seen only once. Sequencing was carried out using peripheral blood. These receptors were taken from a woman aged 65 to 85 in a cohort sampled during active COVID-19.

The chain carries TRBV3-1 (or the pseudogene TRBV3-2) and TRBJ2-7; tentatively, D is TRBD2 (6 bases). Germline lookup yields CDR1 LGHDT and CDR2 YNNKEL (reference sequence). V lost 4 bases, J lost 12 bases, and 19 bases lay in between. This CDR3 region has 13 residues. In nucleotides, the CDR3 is TGTGCCAGCAGCCCTCGGTGGGGGGAGCAACTGTACTTC. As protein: CASSPRWGEQLYF.

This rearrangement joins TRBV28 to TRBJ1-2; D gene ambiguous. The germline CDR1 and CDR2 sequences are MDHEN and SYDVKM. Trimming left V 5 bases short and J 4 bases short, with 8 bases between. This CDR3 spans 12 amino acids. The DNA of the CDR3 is TGTGCCAGCAGTCCCCTCGGCTATGGCTACACCTTC. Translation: CASSPLGYGYTF.

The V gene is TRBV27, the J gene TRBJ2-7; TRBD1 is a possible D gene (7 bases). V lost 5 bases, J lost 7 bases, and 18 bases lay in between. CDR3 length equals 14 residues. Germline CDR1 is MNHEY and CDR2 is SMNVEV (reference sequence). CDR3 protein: CASSLRGAGGEQYF. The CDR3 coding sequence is TGTGCCAGCAGTCTCAGGGGCGCAGGGGGGGAGCAGTACTTC.

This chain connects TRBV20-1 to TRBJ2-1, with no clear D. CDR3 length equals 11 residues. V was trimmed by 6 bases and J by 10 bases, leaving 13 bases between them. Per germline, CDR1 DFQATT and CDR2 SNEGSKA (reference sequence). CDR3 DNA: TGCAGTGCCGTCTCCCAGGAAGAGCAGTTCTTC. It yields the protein CSAVSQEEQFF.

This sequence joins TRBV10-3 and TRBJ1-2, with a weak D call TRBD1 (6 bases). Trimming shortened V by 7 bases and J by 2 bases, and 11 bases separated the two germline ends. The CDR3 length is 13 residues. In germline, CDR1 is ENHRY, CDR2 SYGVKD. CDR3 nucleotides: TGTGCCATCACAGTCGGACAGAACTATGGCTACACCTTC. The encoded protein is CAITVGQNYGYTF.

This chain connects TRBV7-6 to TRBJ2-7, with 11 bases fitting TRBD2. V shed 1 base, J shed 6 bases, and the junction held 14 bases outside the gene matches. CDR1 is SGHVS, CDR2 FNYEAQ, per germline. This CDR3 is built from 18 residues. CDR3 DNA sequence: TGTGCCAGCAGCTTAGTTATCCTAGCGGGAGGTGTCTCCCCCGAGCAGTACTTC. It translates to CASSLVILAGGVSPEQYF.

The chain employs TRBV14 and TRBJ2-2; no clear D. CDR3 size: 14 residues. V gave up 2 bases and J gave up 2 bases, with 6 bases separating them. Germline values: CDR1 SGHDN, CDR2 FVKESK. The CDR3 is CASSQYINTGELFF. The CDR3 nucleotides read TGTGCCAGCAGCCAATACATTAACACCGGGGAGCTGTTTTTT.

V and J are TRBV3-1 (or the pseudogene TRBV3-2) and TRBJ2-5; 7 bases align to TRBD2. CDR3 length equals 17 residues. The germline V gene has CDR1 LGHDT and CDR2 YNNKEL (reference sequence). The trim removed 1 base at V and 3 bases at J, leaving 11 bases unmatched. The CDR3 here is CASSQVGEGGFKETQYF. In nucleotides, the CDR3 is TGTGCCAGCAGCCAAGTTGGTGAGGGAGGGTTTAAAGAGACCCAGTACTTC.

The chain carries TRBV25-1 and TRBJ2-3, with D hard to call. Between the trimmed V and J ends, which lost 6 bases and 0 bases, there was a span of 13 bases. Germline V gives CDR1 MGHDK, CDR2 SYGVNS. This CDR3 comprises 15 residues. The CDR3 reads CASSAAATSTDTQYF. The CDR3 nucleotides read TGTGCCAGCAGCGCGGCAGCAACTAGCACAGATACGCAGTATTTT.

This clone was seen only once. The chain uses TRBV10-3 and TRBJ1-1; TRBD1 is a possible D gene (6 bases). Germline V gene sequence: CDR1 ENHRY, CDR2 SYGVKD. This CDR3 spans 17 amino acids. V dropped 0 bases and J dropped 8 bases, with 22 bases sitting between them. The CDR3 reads CAISESNRVAGDGEAFF. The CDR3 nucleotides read TGTGCCATCAGTGAGTCGAACAGGGTAGCGGGCGATGGGGAAGCTTTCTTT.

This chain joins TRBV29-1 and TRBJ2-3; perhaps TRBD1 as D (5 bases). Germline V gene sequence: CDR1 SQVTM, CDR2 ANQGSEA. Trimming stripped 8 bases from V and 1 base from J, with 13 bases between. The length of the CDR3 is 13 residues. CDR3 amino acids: CSSPDSGTDTQYF. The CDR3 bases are TGCAGCTCACCCGACAGCGGCACAGATACGCAGTATTTT.

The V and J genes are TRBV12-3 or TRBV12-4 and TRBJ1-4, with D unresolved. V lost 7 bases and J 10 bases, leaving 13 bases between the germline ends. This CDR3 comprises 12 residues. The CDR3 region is CASNTEGRKLFF. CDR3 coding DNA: TGTGCCAGCAATACCGAGGGTCGAAAACTGTTTTTT.

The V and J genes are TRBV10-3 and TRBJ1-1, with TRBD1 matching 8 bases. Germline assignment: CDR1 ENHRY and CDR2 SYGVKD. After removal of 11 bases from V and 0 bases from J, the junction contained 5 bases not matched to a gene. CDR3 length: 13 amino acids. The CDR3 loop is CALQGGVNTEAFF. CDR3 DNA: TGTGCCTTACAGGGGGGGGTGAACACTGAAGCTTTCTTT.

The CDR3 DNA reads as TGTGCCACCAGTGAGCGGGGGAGACTAGCGGGAGCCGGGGAGCTGTTTTTT. Its protein is CATSERGRLAGAGELFF. The rearrangement uses TRBV24-1 and TRBJ2-2; 12 bases are shared with TRBD2. Trimming took 4 bases from V and 6 from J; bases not matched to a gene: 8. Germline loops: CDR1 KGHDR, CDR2 SFDVKD. CDR3 size: 17 residues.

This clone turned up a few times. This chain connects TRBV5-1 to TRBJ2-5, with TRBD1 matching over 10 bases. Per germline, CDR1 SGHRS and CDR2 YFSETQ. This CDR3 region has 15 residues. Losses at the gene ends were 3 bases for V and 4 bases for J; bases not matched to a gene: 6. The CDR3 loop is CASSSGTGVLETQYF. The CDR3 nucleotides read TGCGCCAGCAGCTCCGGGACAGGGGTATTAGAGACCCAGTACTTC.

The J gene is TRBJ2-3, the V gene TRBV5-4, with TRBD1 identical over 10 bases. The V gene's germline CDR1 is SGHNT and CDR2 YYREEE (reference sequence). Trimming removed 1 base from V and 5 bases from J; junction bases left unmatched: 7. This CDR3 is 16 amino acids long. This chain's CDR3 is CASSLTGTGEGDTQYF. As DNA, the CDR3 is TGTGCCAGCAGCTTGACTGGGACAGGGGAGGGAGATACGCAGTATTTT. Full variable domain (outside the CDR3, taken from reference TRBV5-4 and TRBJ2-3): ETGVTQSPTHLIKTRGQQVTLRCSSQSGHNTVSWYQQALGQGPQFIFQYYREEENGRGNFPPRFSGLQFPNYSSELNVNALELDDSALYLCASSLTGTGEGDTQYFGPGTRLTVL.

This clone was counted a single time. The CDR3 coding sequence is TGTGCCAGCAGCCGGCCCGCTAGCGGGAGTTCCTACAATGAGCAGTTCTTC. Its protein is CASSRPASGSSYNEQFF. The V gene is TRBV7-2, the J gene TRBJ2-1; 10 bases are a match to TRBD2. The CDR3 is made up of 17 amino acids. J gave up 1 base and V 5 bases, and 8 bases lay outside the gene matches. Germline V CDR1 and CDR2: SGHTA, FQGNSA.

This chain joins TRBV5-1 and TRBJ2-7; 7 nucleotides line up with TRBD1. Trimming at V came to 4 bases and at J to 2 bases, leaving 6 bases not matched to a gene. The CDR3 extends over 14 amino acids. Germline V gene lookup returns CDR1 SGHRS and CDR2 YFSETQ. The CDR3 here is CASSNDRVPYEQYF. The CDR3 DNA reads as TGCGCCAGCAGCAACGACAGGGTCCCCTACGAGCAGTACTTC.

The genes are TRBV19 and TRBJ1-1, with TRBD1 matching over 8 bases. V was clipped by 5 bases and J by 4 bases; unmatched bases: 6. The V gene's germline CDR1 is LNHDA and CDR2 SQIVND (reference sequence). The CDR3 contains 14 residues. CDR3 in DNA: TGTGCCAGTAGTCTTCGGACAGGGTTCACTGAAGCTTTCTTT. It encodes CASSLRTGFTEAFF.

The chain's CDR3 is CASSPTLFTEAFF. In DNA, the CDR3 is TGTGCCAGCAGTCCGACATTGTTCACTGAAGCTTTCTTT. V is TRBV28 and J is TRBJ1-1; D is uncertain. Germline V CDR1 and CDR2: MDHEN, SYDVKM. The V end lost 5 bases, the J end lost 4 bases, and 11 bases lay between the germline ends. There are 13 residues in the CDR3.

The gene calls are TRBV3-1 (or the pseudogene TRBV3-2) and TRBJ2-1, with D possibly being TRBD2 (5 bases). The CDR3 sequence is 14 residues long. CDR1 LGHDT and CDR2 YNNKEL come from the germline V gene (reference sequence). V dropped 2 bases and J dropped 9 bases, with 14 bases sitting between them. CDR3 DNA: TGTGCCAGCAGCCAAACTCGGCGGGCGGGTGAGCAGTTCTTC. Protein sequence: CASSQTRRAGEQFF.

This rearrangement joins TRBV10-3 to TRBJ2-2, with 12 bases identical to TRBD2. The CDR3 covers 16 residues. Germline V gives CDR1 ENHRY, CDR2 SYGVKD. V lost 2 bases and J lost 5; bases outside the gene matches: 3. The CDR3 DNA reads TGTGCCATCAGTGAGCGACTAGCGGGAGATACCGGGGAGCTGTTTTTT. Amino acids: CAISERLAGDTGELFF.